These 18 T cell receptor beta chains came from one sample sequenced in a study of blood T cell repertoires in COVID-19. Profiled with immunoSEQ multiplex PCR; TCRdb holds only in-frame clones, not every one. Of about 180,000 clones in the sample, 70% to 90% were seen once. Sequenced material: peripheral blood. These receptors originate from a man aged 45 to 65 with active or convalescent COVID-19.

The chain recombines TRBV6-5 with TRBJ1-2; 8 nucleotides align to TRBD1. This CDR3 is built from 14 residues. Per the germline V gene, CDR1 is MNHEY and CDR2 is SVGAGI. V trimming: 7 bases; J trimming: 1 base; junction bases outside the gene matches: 5. CDR3 amino acids: CASTDRGVNYGYTF. CDR3 nucleotides: TGTGCCAGCACCGACAGGGGTGTTAACTATGGCTACACCTTC.

This clone was seen once. The chain employs TRBV4-1 and TRBJ1-4, with D tentatively TRBD1 (6 bases). Germline V gene data show CDR1 as MGHRA and CDR2 as YSYEKL. This CDR3 has 16 amino acids. Trimming cost V 4 bases and J 4 bases, with 16 bases left between them. The CDR3 nucleotides read TGCGCCAGCAGCCCCTCAGAAACCAGGGGTAATGAAAAACTGTTTTTT. Translation: CASSPSETRGNEKLFF.

The chain couples TRBV6-1 to TRBJ1-2; TRBD1 matches at 9 bases. Germline V lookup: CDR1 MNHNS, CDR2 SASEGT. The CDR3 totals 17 residues. J gave up 4 bases and V 1 base, and 10 bases lay outside the gene matches. CDR3 coding DNA: TGTGCCAGCAGTGAAGGGTGGGGGACAGGGACTATCTATGGCTACACCTTC. Its translation: CASSEGWGTGTIYGYTF.

The table lists this clone with a count of one. The V gene is TRBV3-1 (or the pseudogene TRBV3-2), the J gene TRBJ1-6; 7 nucleotides match TRBD1. This CDR3 has 13 amino acids. Trimming cost V 5 bases and J 5 bases; bases outside gene matches: 0. CDR1 and CDR2 from the germline V gene are LGHDT and YNNKEL (reference sequence). CDR3 in DNA: TGTGCCAGCAGCGGGACAGATAATTCACCCCTCCACTTT. Protein: CASSGTDNSPLHF.

This clone was detected a few times. Other DNA sequences within the sample encode an identical CDR3. The J gene is TRBJ2-5, the V gene TRBV2; no definite D call. Germline values: CDR1 SNHLY, CDR2 FYNNEI. The CDR3 covers 11 residues. V was shortened by 5 bases and J by 5 bases, with 6 bases between the two germline ends. The CDR3 DNA reads TGTGCCAGCAGTCCACAGGAGACCCAGTACTTC. Amino acids: CASSPQETQYF.

The chain uses TRBV28 and TRBJ2-5; TRBD2 aligns across 13 bases. The CDR3 is made up of 16 amino acids. The germline V gene has CDR1 MDHEN and CDR2 SYDVKM. Unmatched junction bases numbered 4, after V lost 1 base and J lost 5 bases. The CDR3 spells CASSLYRLAGGETQYF. The CDR3 DNA is TGTGCCAGCAGTTTATACCGACTAGCGGGAGGCGAGACCCAGTACTTC.

This clone was seen a few times. The rearrangement uses TRBV9 and TRBJ1-2; TRBD1 is a possible D gene (5 bases). CDR3 length: 13 amino acids. V shed 0 bases and J shed 4 bases, with 7 bases lying between them. The germline V gene encodes CDR1 SGDLS and CDR2 YYNGEE. CDR3 sequence (DNA): TGTGCCAGCAGCGTAGAAGGGGCCTATGGCTACACCTTC. Translation gives CASSVEGAYGYTF.

CDR3 bases: TGTGCCACCAGCAGTCCCCTAGCGGGAGGGCCATACAATGAGCAGTTCTTC. It specifies CATSSPLAGGPYNEQFF. The rearrangement uses TRBV15 and TRBJ2-1; 12 nucleotides agree with TRBD2. J gave up 4 bases and V 3 bases, and 7 bases lay outside the gene matches. This CDR3 is built from 17 residues. From germline, CDR1 is LNHNV and CDR2 YYDKDF (reference sequence).

This clone was seen a handful of times. The V gene is TRBV19, the J gene TRBJ2-1; TRBD2 matches 12 bases. This CDR3 contains 16 residues. The V gene end was trimmed by 5 bases and the J gene end by 4 bases; junction bases not matched to a gene: 6. Germline V gene data show CDR1 as LNHDA and CDR2 as SQIVND (reference sequence). The CDR3 coding sequence is TGTGCCAGTAGTCCGTCTAGCGGGGGGGCGTACAATGAGCAGTTCTTC. As protein: CASSPSSGGAYNEQFF.

V usage is TRBV14 and J usage is TRBJ1-4; no definite D call. CDR3 length equals 15 residues. Germline-derived CDR1 and CDR2 are SGHDN and FVKESK. Trimming cost V 3 bases and J 13 bases, with 21 bases left between them. CDR3 sequence (DNA): TGTGCCAGCAGCCAGATGATGGGCTCTTACGGAGGACTGTTTTTT. Translating gives CASSQMMGSYGGLFF.

The rearrangement joins TRBV2 to TRBJ1-2, with no clear D. V was shortened by 5 bases and J by 8 bases, with 9 bases between the two germline ends. The length of the CDR3 is 11 residues. Germline V gene lookup returns CDR1 SNHLY and CDR2 FYNNEI. This chain's CDR3 is CASSLERGYTF. CDR3 nucleotides: TGTGCCAGCAGTTTGGAGAGAGGCTACACCTTC. Based on the CDR3 plus reference TRBV2 and TRBJ1-2, the full variable domain is EPEVTQTPSHQVTQMGQEVILRCVPISNHLYFYWYRQILGQKVEFLVSFYNNEISEKSEIFDDQFSVERPDGSNFTLKIRSTKLEDSAMYFCASSLERGYTFGSGTRLTVV.

CDR3 coding DNA: TGTGCCAGCAGCCAAGATTCGCCGAGAAGTAGCGGAGGGACCTACGAGCAGTACTTC. This codes for CASSQDSPRSSGGTYEQYF. V usage is TRBV4-2 and J usage is TRBJ2-7, with D tentatively TRBD2 (6 bases). Trimming cost V 0 bases and J 2 bases, with 23 bases left between them. The length of the CDR3 is 19 residues. Germline V lookup: CDR1 LGHNA, CDR2 YNFKEQ.

The chain employs TRBV6-5 and TRBJ2-7; D not resolved. From germline, CDR1 is MNHEY and CDR2 SVGAGI. This CDR3 has 13 amino acids. V lost 5 bases and J lost 5, with 13 bases in between. The CDR3 region is CASSLTGEDEQYF. CDR3 nucleotides: TGTGCCAGCAGTCTAACTGGAGAGGACGAGCAGTACTTC.

This chain's CDR3 is CASSQPGTTEAFF. The CDR3 nucleotides are TGTGCCAGCAGCCAACCCGGGACAACTGAAGCTTTCTTT. The V gene is TRBV3-1 (or the pseudogene TRBV3-2), the J gene TRBJ1-1; a weak D match, TRBD1 (6 bases). CDR1 and CDR2 from the germline V gene are LGHDT and YNNKEL (reference sequence). CDR3 length: 13 amino acids. V gave up 2 bases and J gave up 5 bases, with 9 bases separating them.

The chain employs TRBV4-1 and TRBJ2-7; 8 nucleotides agree with TRBD1. V was pared by 1 base and J by 2 bases, with 7 bases of the junction left unmatched. The CDR3 totals 16 residues. The V gene's germline CDR1 is MGHRA and CDR2 YSYEKL. The CDR3 coding sequence is TGCGCCAGCAGCCAAGGTGCCTGGACAGGGACCTACGAGCAGTACTTC. This translates into CASSQGAWTGTYEQYF.

This chain connects TRBV7-3 to TRBJ2-3; no firm D call. Germline lookup yields CDR1 SGHTA and CDR2 FQGTGA. With 1 base removed from V and 5 bases from J, the gap between germline ends came to 7 bases. The CDR3 covers 13 residues. CDR3 sequence: CASSLMLGDTQYF. CDR3 DNA sequence: TGTGCCAGCAGCTTAATGCTCGGAGATACGCAGTATTTT.

The chain combines TRBV7-9 with TRBJ2-7; perhaps TRBD1 as D (5 bases). Between the trimmed V and J ends, which lost 0 bases and 3 bases, there was a span of 6 bases. The CDR3 has 13 amino acids. Germline CDR1 reads SEHNR; CDR2 reads FQNEAQ (reference sequence). The CDR3 spells CASSLAGDYEQYF. CDR3 nucleotides: TGTGCCAGCAGCTTAGCAGGGGACTACGAGCAGTACTTC.

The sample holds one count of this clone. The chain uses TRBV30 and TRBJ1-2; 9 bases fit TRBD1. CDR3 length: 14 amino acids. CDR1 is GTSNPN, CDR2 SVGIG, per germline (reference sequence). J was trimmed by 8 bases and V by 0 bases; bases with no gene match: 7. The CDR3 spells CAWSVNRGLGGYTF. The CDR3 DNA follows: TGTGCCTGGAGTGTAAACAGGGGGCTGGGGGGCTACACCTTC.